The rows below give T cell receptor beta chains drawn from one sample of a study of T cells in Graves' hyperthyroidism and ophthalmopathy. TCRdb redid the calling of the multiplex PCR reads with MiXCR, one entry per CDR3 protein. The sample lists about 400,000 distinct CDR3 sequences; approximately 13% were seen once. Sample: blood. Receptors were obtained from a woman aged 18-29 years with Graves' hyperthyroidism. Both conserved end residues are part of each CDR3.

V gene	J gene	CDR3 protein
TRBV20-1	TRBJ2-7	CSAMGLAGIYEQYF
TRBV11-3	TRBJ1-1	CASSTLGGEAFF
TRBV20-1	TRBJ2-2	CSAPTGTSGLTGELFF
TRBV2	TRBJ1-5	CASKANYQPQHF
TRBV2	TRBJ1-4	CASRRREKLFF
TRBV27	TRBJ2-5	CASSFPEGTQYF
TRBV7-8	TRBJ2-1	CASSLATYNEQFF
TRBV20-1	TRBJ2-3	CSARALGGSLVADTQYF
TRBV24-1	TRBJ2-1	CATSDWGGGPEFF
TRBV7-9	TRBJ2-2	CASSSGTAGGTGELFF
TRBV12-3/TRBV12-4	TRBJ1-1	CASGYRRGNTEAFF
TRBV19	TRBJ2-7	CASSMGPAGIYEQYF
TRBV7-9	TRBJ1-1	CASTEGGENTEAFF
TRBV28	TRBJ2-1	CASSLREILYNEQFF
TRBV19	TRBJ2-1	CASSISGHVEQFF
TRBV19	TRBJ2-2	CASSTTGTSGRSVPGELFF
TRBV7-8	TRBJ2-1	CASTSWDNEQFF
TRBV9	TRBJ1-1	CASSVAGTGYGTEAFF
TRBV28	TRBJ1-1	CASSPLNTEAFF
TRBV19	TRBJ2-1	CASSIVSGSVDEQFF
TRBV28	TRBJ1-2	CASGTGTNYGYTF
TRBV5-6	TRBJ1-1	CASSSLGNWTGTEAFF
TRBV19	TRBJ2-6	CASTRGTLSGANVLTF
TRBV19	TRBJ2-3	CASSAFSGAAPRTDTQYF
TRBV12-5	TRBJ2-3	CASGFGAGETDTQYF
TRBV12-3/TRBV12-4	TRBJ1-1	CASTLRVGGRGNTEAFF
TRBV12-3/TRBV12-4	TRBJ2-2	CASSLRVAENTGELFF
TRBV5-1	TRBJ2-7	CASSDSEYEQYF
TRBV5-1	TRBJ2-7	CASSPQGHRSSYEQYF
TRBV5-1	TRBJ1-1	CASSQIVNTEAFF
TRBV6-5	TRBJ1-4	CASSYGQGEANEKLFF
TRBV3-1	TRBJ2-1	CASSSQEGYIGEQFF
TRBV3-1	TRBJ1-2	CASSARQTYGYTF
TRBV7-3	TRBJ2-3	CASSPAGTGSQDTQYF
TRBV11-2	TRBJ1-1	CASSTMNTEAFF
TRBV11-2	TRBJ1-1	CASSQDRLRGYTEAFF
TRBV7-9	TRBJ2-1	CASSSVLAGDEQFF
TRBV27	TRBJ2-1	CASSLMASGSQNNEQFF
TRBV2	TRBJ1-5	CASSGDPWQPQHF
TRBV7-9	TRBJ2-5	CASSLTGLGETQYF
TRBV6-1	TRBJ1-3	CASESGGSASGNTIYF
TRBV28	TRBJ1-1	CATTGERFEHTEAFF
TRBV28	TRBJ1-1	CASGPGQPTMNTEAFF
TRBV2	TRBJ1-2	CASSGDRESYGYTF
TRBV3-1	TRBJ2-5	CASSQGGVETQYF
TRBV11-3	TRBJ2-2	CASSFSGMNTGELFF
TRBV7-2	TRBJ2-1	CASSPTGLATNEQFF
TRBV6-1	TRBJ2-1	CASILQGNNEQLF
TRBV4-1	TRBJ1-1	CASSQVSEGNTEAFF
TRBV2	TRBJ1-4	CASSEFQGGERLFF
TRBV6-1	TRBJ2-1	CATPHPPELTYNEQFF
TRBV7-3	TRBJ1-6	CASSLKGGQPGSPLHF
TRBV12-3/TRBV12-4	TRBJ2-3	CASSFSGTLTDTQYF
TRBV20-1	TRBJ1-6	CSATLQGGLNSPLHF